This TCR beta chain derives from a study of blood T cell repertoires in COVID-19. About the study: Acute-phase and convalescent COVID-19 samples originated in the United States, Italy and Spain. T cells, B-cell-depleted T cells, or PBMCs provided the cDNA or gDNA that served as material.

The CDR3 is made up of 13 amino acids. The germline V gene encodes CDR1 SGHRS and CDR2 YFSETQ. J lost 2 bases, V lost 4 bases, and 2 bases had no gene match. In the original analysis: For nucleated cells, counts were estimated from reference gene primer amplification. TCRdb's copy holds only in-frame clones and misses some; the assay was immunoSEQ multiplex PCR. Clone size and V and J calls were adopted from that table, with D and trimming inferred from the DNA. The sample comprises approximately 140,000 clones, 84% of which are singletons, and 5.5% to 7% rests with the top ten. The TCR sequence derives from a human donor in a cohort sampled during active COVID-19. Sequenced: peripheral blood. The chain joins TRBV5-1 to TRBJ1-2; TRBD1 aligns across 7 bases. This chain's CDR3 is CASSGTENYGYTF. DNA of the CDR3: TGCGCCAGCAGCGGGACAGAAAACTATGGCTACACCTTC.